A selection of T cell receptor beta chains follows, all from one sample in a study of molecular identifiers for immune sequencing clone quantification. A single record per CDR3 protein comes from TCRdb applying MiXCR to the PCR reads. This sample has 300,000 to 400,000 distinct CDR3 sequences, with about 22% found just once. Material: naive CD8+ T cells from blood, with Jurkat cell RNA spiked in. The source of these receptors is a human donor in good health. Some libraries in this study had Jurkat cell RNA spiked in. Both conserved end residues are part of each CDR3. The D gene is left open where the match is weak. The size entry is marked missing in some rows and otherwise reads once, few, many or a size class.

D	size	V	J	DNA	CDR3
TRBD2	many	TRBV4-1	TRBJ2-5	TGCGCCAGCAGCCAGCAGCGGGGCCAAGAGACCCAGTACTTC	CASSQQRGQETQYF
TRBD1	many	TRBV5-1	TRBJ1-1	TGCGCCAGCAGCTGGACAGGGGATTCAGCTTTCTTT	CASSWTGDSAFF
-	many	TRBV6-6	TRBJ2-3	TGTGCCAGCAGCCTACAGGGAGGGTCTTCCACAGATACGCAGTATTTT	CASSLQGGSSTDTQYF
-	-	TRBV7-9	TRBJ2-3	TGTGCCAGCAAGAATCAGAACAGAACTTCGGCGGCAGATACGCAGTATTTT	CASKNQNRTSAADTQYF
-	-	TRBV20-1	TRBJ2-3	TGCAGTGCTAGAGATCTTTCGGATACGCAGTATTTT	CSARDLSDTQYF
TRBD2	-	TRBV20-1	TRBJ2-4	TGCAGTGCTAGAGAGGGACTAGTTATAAACATTCAGTACTTC	CSAREGLVINIQYF
-	-	TRBV30	TRBJ2-7	TGTGCCTGGAGCGCTCCCCTCCGTTCCGAGCAGTACTTC	CAWSAPLRSEQYF
-	many	TRBV25-1	TRBJ2-2	TGTGCCAGCAGTGCGACAGCGAACACCGGGGAGCTGTTTTTT	CASSATANTGELFF
TRBD1	-	TRBV12-5	TRBJ2-7	TGTGCTAGTGCTCCGGACAGGGAATACGAGCAGTACTTC	CASAPDREYEQYF
-	once	TRBV4-2	TRBJ1-6	TGTGCCAGCAGCCAACATCCTCAGCACAGCTCCTATAATTCACCCCTCCACTTT	CASSQHPQHSSYNSPLHF
TRBD2	-	TRBV13	TRBJ2-5	TGTGCCAGCAGCTTAACGACTAGCGGAAATCCCGCTAAAGAGACCCAGTACTTC	CASSLTTSGNPAKETQYF
TRBD2	-	TRBV6-2/TRBV6-3	TRBJ2-3	TGTGCCAGCAGTTACATAGCGGGGGGACCCTTTAGCACAGATACGCAGTATTTT	CASSYIAGGPFSTDTQYF
TRBD1	many	TRBV6-2/TRBV6-3	TRBJ1-6	TGTGCCAGCAGTCGGGACAGCTATAATTCACCCCTCCACTTT	CASSRDSYNSPLHF
TRBD2	few	TRBV11-2	TRBJ2-3	TGTGCCAGCAGCGCATTAGCTAGCGGGGGGGCTTGGGATACGCAGTATTTT	CASSALASGGAWDTQYF
-	once	TRBV24-1	TRBJ2-2	TGTGCCACCAGTGATTTGCACAGGGTACTTGGTTTGTACGGGGAGCTGTTTTTT	CATSDLHRVLGLYGELFF
-	few	TRBV19	TRBJ2-7	TGTGCCAGTAGTATTTTAAGCGGCCCCTACGAGCAGTACTTC	CASSILSGPYEQYF
-	many	TRBV5-1	TRBJ2-5	TGCGCCAGCAGCTTGGGTGTCGGGGGGCGAGATCAAGAGACCCAGTACTTC	CASSLGVGGRDQETQYF
-	-	TRBV20-1	TRBJ2-5	TGCAGTTCTAGACAGATACAAGAGACCCAGTACTTC	CSSRQIQETQYF
TRBD1	-	TRBV27	TRBJ1-1	TGTGCCAGCAACCTGGTGGGTTCAGGGGGTTACACTGAAGCTTTCTTT	CASNLVGSGGYTEAFF
-	-	TRBV2	TRBJ2-1	TGTGCCAGCAGTGAATTTCAGTGGCAGAATTACAATGAGCAGTTCTTC	CASSEFQWQNYNEQFF
-	few	TRBV9	TRBJ2-2	TGTGCCAGCAGCGTAGGTGCGACAGATACCGGGGAGCTGTTTTTT	CASSVGATDTGELFF
-	-	TRBV20-1	TRBJ2-7	TGCAGTGCTAGAGATTTGGGACTTTTATCCTACGAGCAGTACTTC	CSARDLGLLSYEQYF
TRBD1	many	TRBV29-1	TRBJ2-4	TGCAGCGCGACTGTGACAGGGAAAAACATTCAGTACTTC	CSATVTGKNIQYF
-	many	TRBV13	TRBJ2-7	TGTGCCAGCAGCTTGGGTAATTCCTACGAGCAGTACTTC	CASSLGNSYEQYF
-	many	TRBV7-6	TRBJ1-5	TGTGCCAGCAGCTTAAATGGGGCGCCTAATCAGCCCCAGCATTTT	CASSLNGAPNQPQHF
TRBD2	few	TRBV7-2	TRBJ2-3	TGTGCCAGCAGCTTGGGACAAGCGGGAGGGGGTGTCACAGATACGCAGTATTTT	CASSLGQAGGGVTDTQYF
TRBD1	-	TRBV19	TRBJ2-5	TGTGCCAGTAGTACCGACAGGGGTGGCCAAGAGACCCAGTACTTC	CASSTDRGGQETQYF
-	many	TRBV6-2/TRBV6-3	TRBJ2-7	TGTGCCAGCAGCTCCCAGTATGCCTACGAGCAGTACTTC	CASSSQYAYEQYF
TRBD1	many	TRBV20-1	TRBJ2-7	TGCAGTGCCCAAGGGGGCCTACTTCTCTCCTACGAGCAGTACTTC	CSAQGGLLLSYEQYF
-	-	TRBV7-9	TRBJ2-7	TGTGCCAGCAGCTTGGCACAGAGCTACGAGCAGTACTTC	CASSLAQSYEQYF
-	few	TRBV28	TRBJ2-3	TGTGCCAGCACTCCATCCGGGGGAGTCGGGGATACGCAGTATTTT	CASTPSGGVGDTQYF
-	many	TRBV5-1	TRBJ2-3	TGCGCCAGCTCGGAGGACACCTACACAGATACGCAGTATTTT	CASSEDTYTDTQYF
-	-	TRBV4-1	TRBJ2-7	TGCGCCAGCAGCCTCAACAGGGAGTACGAGCAGTACTTC	CASSLNREYEQYF
-	-	TRBV7-2	TRBJ1-5	TGTGCCAGCAGCTTGGCGGAAAACAGCGTGTATAGCAATCCGCCCCCGCCTTTT	CASSLAENSVYSNPPPPF
-	many	TRBV29-1	TRBJ2-2	TGCAGCGTTGAAGGGGTTAATAGCAACACCGGGGAGCTGTTTTTT	CSVEGVNSNTGELFF
-	once	TRBV28	TRBJ2-5	TGTGCCAGCAGTTTAGTCCCGGGGCCTAGCGCCCAAGAGACCCAGTACTTC	CASSLVPGPSAQETQYF
-	many	TRBV4-3	TRBJ2-1	TGCGCCAGCAGCCAGGTCGTGGCAGGGCGGAATGAGCAGTTCTTC	CASSQVVAGRNEQFF
-	-	TRBV19	TRBJ1-5	TGTGCCAGTAGCCTTACATCCTTGGGGCAGCCCCAGCATTTT	CASSLTSLGQPQHF
-	-	TRBV7-8	TRBJ1-5	TGTGCCAGCAGCTTAAACACCAATCAGCCCCAGCATTTT	CASSLNTNQPQHF
-	many	TRBV7-9	TRBJ1-1	TGTGCCAGCAGCTCCCTGCCGACAGTGAACACTGAAGCTTTCTTT	CASSSLPTVNTEAFF
TRBD1	few	TRBV2	TRBJ2-7	TGTGCCAGCAGTGAAGGGACAGGGGTAAACGAGCAGTACTTC	CASSEGTGVNEQYF
TRBD2	-	TRBV6-6	TRBJ2-1	TGTGCCAGCGGGGAGGGCTCCTACAATGAGCAGTTCTTC	CASGEGSYNEQFF
-	many	TRBV29-1	TRBJ2-2	TGCAGCGTTGGGACCCGGAACACCGGGGAGCTGTTTTTT	CSVGTRNTGELFF
-	few	TRBV3-1	TRBJ1-1	TGTGCCAGCAGCCAAAGAACATACCTGAACACTGAAGCTTTCTTT	CASSQRTYLNTEAFF
-	-	TRBV7-9	TRBJ2-7	TGTGCCCGCAGGAGTGACTCCTACGAGCAGTACTTC	CARRSDSYEQYF
-	many	TRBV4-3	TRBJ1-2	TGCGCCAGCAGCCAAGTCGAAGATACTAACTATGGCTACACCTTC	CASSQVEDTNYGYTF